Presented here are 6 T cell receptor beta chains from one specimen sequenced in a study of vaccination and CD4 T cells after COVID-19. These receptors are not linked to any known antigen. Cultured CD4+ T cell DNA was sequenced using the Oncomine TCR Beta short-read assay. TCRdb reprocessed the PCR reads via MiXCR and lists one record per CDR3 protein. The table lists more than 15,000 distinct CDR3 sequences, around a quarter of them singletons. Treatment here: approximately nine-day PBMC culture with coronavirus spike peptide pools or control peptides (ViraFEST assay). The material sequenced was cultured CD4+ T cells from blood. These receptor sequences come from a human donor with COVID-19.

This clonotype has more than one count but fewer than ten. The rearrangement joins TRBV6-1 to TRBJ2-7, with TRBD2 identical over 7 bases. With V trimmed by 6 bases and J by 1 base, 6 bases remained unmatched. CDR3 size: 14 residues. The V gene's germline CDR1 is MNHNS and CDR2 SASEGT. The CDR3 here is CASRTGTTSYEQYF. The CDR3 bases are TGTGCCAGCAGAACCGGGACTACATCCTACGAGCAGTACTTC.

This clonotype was seen only once. The chain combines TRBV5-1 with TRBJ1-3, with a weak D call TRBD1 (6 bases). Germline V CDR1 and CDR2: SGHRS, YFSETQ. V dropped 4 bases and J dropped 1 base, with 12 bases sitting between them. This CDR3 has 15 residues. The CDR3, as DNA: TGCGCCAGCAGCCAGGGGACGAAATCTGGAAACACCATATATTTT. Translated, it gives CASSQGTKSGNTIYF.

V gene TRBV28 combines with J gene TRBJ1-6, with TRBD1 as a possible D gene (5 bases). The CDR3 runs to 16 residues. With 3 bases removed from V and 1 base from J, the gap between germline ends came to 10 bases. Germline values: CDR1 MDHEN, CDR2 SYDVKM. The CDR3 DNA is TGTGCCAGCAGTTTTTACCAGGGTTCCTATAATTCACCCCTCCACTTT. It codes for CASSFYQGSYNSPLHF.

Judged by abundance, this clonotype is medium-sized. V is TRBV20-1 and J is TRBJ1-1, with 9 bases aligning to TRBD1. Trimming removed 2 bases from V and 2 bases from J; junction bases left unmatched: 0. The CDR3 has 13 residues. The V gene's germline CDR1 is DFQATT and CDR2 SNEGSKA (reference sequence). The CDR3 sequence is CSARTGGNTEAFF. CDR3 DNA: TGCAGTGCTAGAACAGGGGGCAACACTGAAGCTTTCTTT.

J is TRBJ2-7 and V is TRBV18, with 7 bases aligning to TRBD1. The CDR3 length is 14 residues. CDR1 KGHSH and CDR2 LQKENI come from the germline V gene. V lost 4 bases, J lost 6 bases, and 9 bases stayed unmatched. This chain's CDR3 is CASSLYRGLGEQYF. CDR3 DNA sequence: TGTGCCAGCTCACTGTACAGGGGTCTTGGCGAGCAGTACTTC.

The table lists this clonotype with a few counts. This sequence joins TRBV15 and TRBJ2-7, with D unclear. Germline CDR1 LNHNV, CDR2 YYDKDF (reference sequence). The CDR3 length is 13 residues. Trimming took 5 bases from V and 3 from J, leaving 11 bases between them. CDR3 amino acids: CATSVETLYEQYF. Here the CDR3 DNA reads TGTGCCACCAGCGTCGAAACCCTCTACGAGCAGTACTTC.